The subject of this entry is one TCR beta chain. The CDR3 is 15 amino acids. In germline, CDR1 is ENHRY, CDR2 SYGVKD. V was pared by 3 bases and J by 5 bases, with 6 bases of the junction left unmatched. The data belong to a study of cytomegalovirus exposure and HLA in healthy donors. Profiling relied on immunoSEQ multiplex PCR, and the TCRdb table lists in-frame clones only, not all of them. The table lists approximately 150,000 clones, roughly 89% of them singletons. The rearrangement uses TRBV10-3 and TRBJ1-5; 8 nucleotides agree with TRBD1. Sequences were obtained from PBMCs. This clonotype was sampled from a woman between 18 and 29 years old in good health and CMV-seropositive. This CDR3 reads CAISDADRGHQPQHF. CDR3 bases: TGTGCCATCAGTGACGCCGACAGGGGCCATCAGCCCCAGCATTTT.